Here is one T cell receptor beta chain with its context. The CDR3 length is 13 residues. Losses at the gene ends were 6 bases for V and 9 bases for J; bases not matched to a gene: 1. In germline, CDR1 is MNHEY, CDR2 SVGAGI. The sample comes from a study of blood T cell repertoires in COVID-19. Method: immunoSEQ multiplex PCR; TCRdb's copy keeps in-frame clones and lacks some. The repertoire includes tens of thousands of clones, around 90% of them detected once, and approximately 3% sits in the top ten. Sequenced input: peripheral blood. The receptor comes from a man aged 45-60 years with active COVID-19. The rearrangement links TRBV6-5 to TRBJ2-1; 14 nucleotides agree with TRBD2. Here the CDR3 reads CASSGTSGGEQFF. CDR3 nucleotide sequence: TGTGCCAGCAGCGGGACTAGCGGGGGTGAGCAGTTCTTC.